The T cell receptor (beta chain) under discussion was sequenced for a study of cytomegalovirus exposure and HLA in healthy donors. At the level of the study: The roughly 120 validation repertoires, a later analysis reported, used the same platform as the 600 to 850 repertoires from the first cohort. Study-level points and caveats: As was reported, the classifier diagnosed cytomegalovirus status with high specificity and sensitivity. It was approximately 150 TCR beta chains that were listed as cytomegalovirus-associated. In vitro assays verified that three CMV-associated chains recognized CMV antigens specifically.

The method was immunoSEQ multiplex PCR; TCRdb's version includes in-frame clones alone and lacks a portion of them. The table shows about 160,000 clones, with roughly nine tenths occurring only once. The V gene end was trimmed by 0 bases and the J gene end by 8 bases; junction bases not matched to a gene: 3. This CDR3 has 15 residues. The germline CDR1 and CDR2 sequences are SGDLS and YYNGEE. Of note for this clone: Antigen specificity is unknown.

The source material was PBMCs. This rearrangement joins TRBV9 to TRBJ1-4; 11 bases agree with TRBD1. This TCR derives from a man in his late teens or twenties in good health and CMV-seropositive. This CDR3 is CASSVGDRGREKLFF. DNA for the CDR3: TGTGCCAGCAGCGTAGGGGACAGGGGGAGGGAAAAACTGTTTTTT.